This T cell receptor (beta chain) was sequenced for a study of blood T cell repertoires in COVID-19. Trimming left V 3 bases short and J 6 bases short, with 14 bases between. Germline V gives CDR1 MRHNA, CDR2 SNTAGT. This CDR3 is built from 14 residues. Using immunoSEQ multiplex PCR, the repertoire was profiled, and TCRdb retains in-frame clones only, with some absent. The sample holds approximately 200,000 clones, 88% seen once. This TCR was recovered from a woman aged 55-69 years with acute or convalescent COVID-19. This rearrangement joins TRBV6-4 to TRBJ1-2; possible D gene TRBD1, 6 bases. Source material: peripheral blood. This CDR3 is CASSEDDRSHGYTF. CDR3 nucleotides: TGTGCCAGCAGTGAGGACGACAGGTCCCATGGCTACACCTTC.